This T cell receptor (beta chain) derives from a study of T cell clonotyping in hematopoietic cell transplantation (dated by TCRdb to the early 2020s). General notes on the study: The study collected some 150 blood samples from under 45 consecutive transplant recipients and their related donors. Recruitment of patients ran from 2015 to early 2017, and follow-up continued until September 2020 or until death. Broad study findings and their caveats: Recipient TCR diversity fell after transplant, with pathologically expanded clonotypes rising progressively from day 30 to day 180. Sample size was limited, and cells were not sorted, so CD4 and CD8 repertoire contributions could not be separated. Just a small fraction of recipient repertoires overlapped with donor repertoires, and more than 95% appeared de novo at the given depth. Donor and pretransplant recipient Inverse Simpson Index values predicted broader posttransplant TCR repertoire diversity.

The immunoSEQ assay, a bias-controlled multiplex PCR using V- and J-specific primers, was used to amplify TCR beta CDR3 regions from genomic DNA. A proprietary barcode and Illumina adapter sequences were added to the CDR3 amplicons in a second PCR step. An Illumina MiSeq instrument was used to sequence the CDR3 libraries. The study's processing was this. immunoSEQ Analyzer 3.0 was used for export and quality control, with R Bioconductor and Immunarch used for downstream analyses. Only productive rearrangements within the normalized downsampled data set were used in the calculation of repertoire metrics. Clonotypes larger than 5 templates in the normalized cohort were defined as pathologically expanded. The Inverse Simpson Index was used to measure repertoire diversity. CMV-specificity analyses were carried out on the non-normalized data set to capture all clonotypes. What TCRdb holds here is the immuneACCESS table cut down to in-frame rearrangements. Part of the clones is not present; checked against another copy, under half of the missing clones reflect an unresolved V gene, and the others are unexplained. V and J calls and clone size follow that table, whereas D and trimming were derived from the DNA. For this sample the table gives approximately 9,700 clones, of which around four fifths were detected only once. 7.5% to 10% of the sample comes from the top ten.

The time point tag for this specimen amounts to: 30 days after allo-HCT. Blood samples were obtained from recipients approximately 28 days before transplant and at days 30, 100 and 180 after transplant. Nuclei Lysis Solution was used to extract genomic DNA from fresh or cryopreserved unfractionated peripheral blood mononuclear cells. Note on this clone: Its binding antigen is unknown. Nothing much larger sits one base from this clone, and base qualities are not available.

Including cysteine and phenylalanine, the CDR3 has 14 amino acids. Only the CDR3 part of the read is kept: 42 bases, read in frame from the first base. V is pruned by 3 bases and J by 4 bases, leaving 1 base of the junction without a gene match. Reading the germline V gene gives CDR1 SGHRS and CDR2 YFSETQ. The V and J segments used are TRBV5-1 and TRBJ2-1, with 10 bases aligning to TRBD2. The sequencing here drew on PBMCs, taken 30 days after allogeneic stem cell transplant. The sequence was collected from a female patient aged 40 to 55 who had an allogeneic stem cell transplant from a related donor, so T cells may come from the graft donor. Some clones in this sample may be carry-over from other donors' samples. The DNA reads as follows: TGCGCCAGCAGCTGGACTAGCGGATACAATGAGCAGTTCTTC. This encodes CASSWTSGYNEQFF.